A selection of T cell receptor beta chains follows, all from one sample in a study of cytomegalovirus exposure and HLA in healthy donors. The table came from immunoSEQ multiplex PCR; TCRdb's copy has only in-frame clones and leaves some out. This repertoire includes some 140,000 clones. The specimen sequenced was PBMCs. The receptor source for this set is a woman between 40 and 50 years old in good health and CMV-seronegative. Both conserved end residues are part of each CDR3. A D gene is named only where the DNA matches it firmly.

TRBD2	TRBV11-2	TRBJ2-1	CASSLASGGADEQFF	TGTGCCAGCAGCTTGGCCAGCGGGGGGGCCGATGAGCAGTTCTTC
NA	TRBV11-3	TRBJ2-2	CASSPSLIGELFF	TGTGCCAGCAGCCCCTCTCTAATCGGGGAGCTGTTTTTT
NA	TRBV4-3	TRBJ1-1	CASSQDSRGYYTEAFF	TGCGCCAGCAGCCAAGATTCCAGGGGATATTACACTGAAGCTTTCTTT
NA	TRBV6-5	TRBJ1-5	CASSPDRGRNQPQHF	TGTGCCAGCAGCCCCGACAGAGGACGCAATCAGCCCCAGCATTTT
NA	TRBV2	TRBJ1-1	CASSDPGVGNTEAFF	TGTGCCAGCAGTGATCCAGGGGTTGGGAACACTGAAGCTTTCTTT
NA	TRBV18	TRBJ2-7	CASSPPLSSYEQYF	TGTGCCAGCTCACCACCCCTAAGCTCCTACGAGCAGTACTTC
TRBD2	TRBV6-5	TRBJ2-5	CASRQRGRRQETQYF	TGTGCCAGCAGGCAACGCGGGAGGAGGCAAGAGACCCAGTACTTC
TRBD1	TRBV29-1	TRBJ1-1	CSVRQGAGAFF	TGCAGCGTTCGGCAGGGGGCCGGAGCTTTCTTT
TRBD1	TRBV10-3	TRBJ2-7	CAISESGTGSREQYF	TGTGCCATCAGTGAGTCCGGGACAGGGTCCCGCGAGCAGTACTTC
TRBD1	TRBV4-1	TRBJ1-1	CASRGNRGGFTEAFF	TGCGCCAGCAGGGGAAACAGGGGTGGGTTCACTGAAGCTTTCTTT
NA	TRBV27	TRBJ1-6	CASSLRNSPLHF	TGTGCCAGCAGTTTACGTAATTCACCCCTCCACTTT
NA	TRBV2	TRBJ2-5	CASSEESEETQYF	TGTGCCAGCAGTGAAGAGTCGGAAGAGACCCAGTACTTC
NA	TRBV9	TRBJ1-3	CASSVGAVAGNTIYF	TGTGCCAGCAGCGTAGGGGCAGTCGCTGGAAACACCATATATTTT
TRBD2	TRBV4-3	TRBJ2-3	CASSQEKGLAGGADTQYF	TGCGCCAGCAGCCAAGAAAAGGGACTAGCGGGGGGGGCAGATACGCAGTATTTT
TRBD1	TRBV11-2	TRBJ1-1	CASSLAGRGQVTEAFF	TGTGCCAGCAGCTTAGCCGGCAGGGGGCAGGTTACTGAAGCTTTCTTT
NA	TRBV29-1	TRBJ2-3	CSVDPGTDTQYF	TGCAGCGTTGATCCGGGCACAGATACGCAGTATTTT
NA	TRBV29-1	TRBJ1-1	CSVERGVRTEAFF	TGCAGCGTTGAACGCGGGGTTCGGACTGAAGCTTTCTTT
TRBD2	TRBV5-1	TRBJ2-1	CASRGTGGGFFEQFF	TGCGCCAGCAGAGGGACGGGCGGGGGGTTTTTTGAGCAGTTCTTC
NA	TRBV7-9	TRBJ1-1	CASSLDGGGSTEAFF	TGTGCCAGCAGCTTAGATGGGGGCGGTAGCACTGAAGCTTTCTTT
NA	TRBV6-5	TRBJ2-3	CASGGGGRDTQYF	TGTGCCAGCGGTGGAGGGGGCAGAGATACGCAGTATTTT
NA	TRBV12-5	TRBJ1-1	CASGAQGIGTEAFF	TGTGCTAGTGGTGCGCAGGGAATCGGAACTGAAGCTTTCTTT
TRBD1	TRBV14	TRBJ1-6	CASSQKQGAGYSPLHF	TGTGCCAGCAGCCAAAAACAGGGGGCAGGCTATTCACCCCTCCACTTT
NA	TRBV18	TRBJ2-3	CASSIRGTDTQYF	TGTGCCAGCTCAATTAGAGGCACAGATACGCAGTATTTT
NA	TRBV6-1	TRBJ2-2	CASTLEAGVGGELFF	TGTGCCAGCACCCTAGAGGCAGGGGTCGGCGGGGAGCTGTTTTTT
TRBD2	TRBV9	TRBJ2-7	CASSPTWRGEQYF	TGTGCCAGCAGCCCCACCTGGCGGGGGGAGCAGTACTTC
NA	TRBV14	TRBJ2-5	CASSNQETQYF	TGTGCCAGCAGTAACCAAGAGACCCAGTACTTC
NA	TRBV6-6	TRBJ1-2	CASSYSSPPGGYTF	TGTGCCAGCAGTTACTCGTCGCCGCCCGGGGGCTACACCTTC
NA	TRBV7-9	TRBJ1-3	CASSFLTGNPHSGNTIYF	TGTGCCAGCAGCTTTTTGACAGGCAACCCGCACTCTGGAAACACCATATATTTT
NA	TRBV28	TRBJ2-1	CASSLSQNEQFF	TGTGCCAGCAGTTTATCTCAGAATGAGCAGTTCTTC
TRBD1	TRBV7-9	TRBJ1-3	CASSYQGAGGNTIYF	TGTGCCAGCAGTTACCAGGGGGCCGGTGGAAACACCATATATTTT
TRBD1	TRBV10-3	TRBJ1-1	CAIRTDRVSTEAFF	TGTGCCATCAGGACGGACAGGGTAAGCACTGAAGCTTTCTTT
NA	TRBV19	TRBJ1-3	CASSIPGSGNTIYF	TGTGCCAGTAGTATACCAGGATCTGGAAACACCATATATTTT
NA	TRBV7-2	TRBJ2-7	CASRVDLFDREQYF	TGTGCCAGCAGGGTAGACCTCTTCGACAGGGAGCAGTACTTC
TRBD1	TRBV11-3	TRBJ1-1	CASSSGGTEAFF	TGTGCCAGCAGTTCAGGGGGCACTGAAGCTTTCTTT
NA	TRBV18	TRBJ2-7	CASSPPTQGDYEQYF	TGTGCCAGCTCACCACCGACACAGGGAGACTACGAGCAGTACTTC
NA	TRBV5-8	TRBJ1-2	CASSLGASYGYTF	TGTGCCAGCAGCTTGGGAGCTAGTTATGGCTACACCTTC
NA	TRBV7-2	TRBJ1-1	CASSPGAGRPNTEAFF	TGTGCCAGCAGTCCAGGGGCGGGTAGGCCTAACACTGAAGCTTTCTTT
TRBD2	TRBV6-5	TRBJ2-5	CAISTSGGQETQYF	TGTGCCATCTCGACTAGCGGGGGTCAAGAGACCCAGTACTTC
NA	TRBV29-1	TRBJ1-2	CSVEGGTKMLYGYTF	TGCAGCGTTGAAGGAGGAACGAAAATGCTCTATGGCTACACCTTC
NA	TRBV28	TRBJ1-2	CASSLRSGYTF	TGTGCCAGCAGTTTGCGGAGTGGCTACACCTTC
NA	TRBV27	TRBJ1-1	CASSLVGRLNTEAFF	TGTGCCAGCAGTTTAGTCGGCAGGCTGAACACTGAAGCTTTCTTT
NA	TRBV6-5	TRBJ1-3	CASSRDFGNTIYF	TGTGCCAGCAGTCGGGACTTTGGAAACACCATATATTTT
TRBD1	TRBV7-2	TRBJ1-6	CASSHGTGGGSYNSPLHF	TGTGCCAGCAGCCACGGGACAGGGGGCGGGTCCTATAATTCACCCCTCCACTTT
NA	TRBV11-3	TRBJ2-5	CASSFGEGETQYF	TGTGCCAGCAGCTTCGGGGAAGGAGAGACCCAGTACTTC
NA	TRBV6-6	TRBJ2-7	CASSYTLAEQYF	TGTGCCAGCAGTTACACCCTAGCGGAGCAGTACTTC
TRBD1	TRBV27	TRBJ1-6	CASSFRGQGSSYNSPLHF	TGTGCCAGCAGTTTTAGGGGACAGGGGAGCTCCTATAATTCACCCCTCCACTTT
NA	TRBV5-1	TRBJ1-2	CASSLEPRYGYTF	TGCGCCAGCAGCTTGGAGCCTAGGTATGGCTACACCTTC
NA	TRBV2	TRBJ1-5	CASRPRRDQPQHF	TGTGCCAGCAGGCCCAGGAGGGATCAGCCCCAGCATTTT
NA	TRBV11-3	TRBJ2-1	CASSPGGGRTYNEQFF	TGTGCCAGCAGCCCTGGGGGCGGCAGGACCTACAATGAGCAGTTCTTC
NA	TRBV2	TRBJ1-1	CASSAQGETEAFF	TGTGCCAGCAGTGCACAAGGGGAAACTGAAGCTTTCTTT
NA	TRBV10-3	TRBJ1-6	CAISLGQNSPLHF	TGTGCCATCAGCCTCGGACAGAATTCACCCCTCCACTTT